Following are 29 T cell receptor beta chains from one sample sequenced in a study of blood T cell repertoires in COVID-19. The table came from immunoSEQ multiplex PCR; TCRdb's copy has only in-frame clones and leaves some out. The sample has 450,000 to 500,000 clones, 88% seen once; the top ten hold 8% to 9.5%. Sequencing was done on a sample of PBMCs or T cells enriched from blood (not recorded which). Receptors originate from a woman in her fifties or sixties who had recovered from COVID-19.

This chain links TRBV10-3 with TRBJ1-2, with 7 bases matching TRBD1. Trimming cost V 5 bases and J 1 base; bases outside gene matches: 13. From germline, CDR1 is ENHRY and CDR2 SYGVKD. This CDR3 is built from 17 residues. CDR3 in DNA: TGTGCCATCAGTCTTGGGGGACAGAATATTTTTAACTATGGCTACACCTTC. Protein sequence: CAISLGGQNIFNYGYTF.

The gene calls are TRBV6-6 and TRBJ2-7; D not resolved. In germline, CDR1 is MNHNY, CDR2 SVGAGI (reference sequence). With 3 bases removed from V and 4 bases from J, the gap between germline ends came to 4 bases. The CDR3 is made up of 11 amino acids. DNA for the CDR3: TGTGCCAGCAGTTATGCGTACGAGCAGTACTTC. As protein: CASSYAYEQYF.

V is TRBV6-5 and J is TRBJ2-1; TRBD1 matches 7 bases. J gave up 5 bases and V 6 bases, and 10 bases lay outside the gene matches. Germline V gene lookup returns CDR1 MNHEY and CDR2 SVGAGI. This CDR3 contains 15 residues. The CDR3: CASRASGTENNEQFF. CDR3 bases: TGTGCCAGCAGAGCTTCCGGGACAGAAAACAATGAGCAGTTCTTC.

This clone was recorded only once. The chain is built from TRBV24-1 and TRBJ2-7; D is possibly TRBD1 (6 bases). This CDR3 spans 19 amino acids. Between the trimmed V and J ends, which lost 8 bases and 3 bases, there was a span of 31 bases. The germline CDR1 and CDR2 sequences are KGHDR and SFDVKD. Here the CDR3 reads CATNPTGTMEPTSYYEQYV. CDR3 bases: TGTGCCACCAACCCCACCGGGACAATGGAACCCACTTCCTACTACGAGCAGTACGTC.

This chain connects TRBV19 to TRBJ2-7; 8 positions match TRBD1. V shed 7 bases, J shed 1 base, and the junction held 6 bases outside the gene matches. The germline gives CDR1 LNHDA, CDR2 SQIVND (reference sequence). The CDR3 has 14 amino acids. CDR3: CASTKDRVSYEQYF. CDR3 bases: TGTGCCAGTACCAAGGACAGGGTATCCTACGAGCAGTACTTC.

The chain joins TRBV11-2 to TRBJ2-7; D uncertain. V was cut by 0 bases and J by 6 bases, with 9 bases left in between. The CDR3 extends over 13 amino acids. Germline V gives CDR1 SGHAT, CDR2 FQNNGV. In DNA, the CDR3 is TGTGCCAGCAGCTTAGATAGACTGGGCGAGCAGTACGTC. It encodes CASSLDRLGEQYV.

As for this clone: The junction departs from germline at one end; a sequencing error may be responsible. The chain uses TRBV5-1 and TRBJ2-1; D is unresolved. The CDR3 covers 13 residues. Per the germline V gene, CDR1 is SGHRS and CDR2 is YFSETQ. CDR3: CVSSRDTNNEQFF. The CDR3 bases are TGCGTCAGCAGCAGAGACACCAACAATGAGCAGTTCTTC.

The rearrangement joins TRBV5-1 to TRBJ2-1; possible D gene TRBD2, 6 bases. The V and J ends lost 4 bases and 10 bases respectively, with 9 bases between them. The CDR3 length is 11 residues. Germline V gene sequence: CDR1 SGHRS, CDR2 YFSETQ. CDR3 DNA: TGCGCCAGCAGCCCTAGCGAAGAGCAGTTCTTC. Encoded protein: CASSPSEEQFF.

The chain links TRBV28 to TRBJ2-1; TRBD2 matches 8 bases. Trimming cost V 3 bases and J 3 bases; bases outside gene matches: 4. Germline V lookup: CDR1 MDHEN, CDR2 SYDVKM. CDR3 length equals 15 residues. The CDR3 here is CASSFVSGVYNEQFF. The DNA of the CDR3 is TGTGCCAGCAGTTTCGTTAGCGGGGTCTACAATGAGCAGTTCTTC.

The V gene is TRBV5-1, the J gene TRBJ2-1; 7 bases match TRBD2. V lost 4 bases to trimming and J lost 4 bases; unmatched junction nucleotides: 8. CDR3 length: 15 residues. Per the germline V gene, CDR1 is SGHRS and CDR2 is YFSETQ. The CDR3 region is CASSPSGEPYNEQFF. In DNA form, the CDR3 reads TGCGCCAGCAGCCCTAGCGGAGAACCGTACAATGAGCAGTTCTTC.

The chain recombines TRBV13 with TRBJ2-2, with D perhaps matching TRBD2 (7 bases). Germline loops: CDR1 PRHDT, CDR2 FYEKMQ (reference sequence). Trimming removed 7 bases from V and 3 bases from J, with 12 bases in between. This CDR3 spans 14 amino acids. CDR3: CASTLGGHTGELFF. In nucleotides, the CDR3 is TGTGCCAGCACCCTGGGGGGGCACACCGGGGAGCTGTTTTTT. Supplemented by reference TRBV13 and TRBJ2-2, the full variable domain reads AAGVIQSPRHLIKEKRETATLKCYPIPRHDTVYWYQQGPGQDPQFLISFYEKMQSDKGSIPDRFSAQQFSDYHSELNMSSLELGDSALYFCASTLGGHTGELFFGEGSRLTVL.

About this clone: In the same sample, other DNA sequences code for this CDR3. J is TRBJ2-5 and V is TRBV5-1, with TRBD1 matching 10 bases. V was clipped by 5 bases and J by 3 bases; unmatched bases: 4. The CDR3 length is 14 residues. CDR1 is SGHRS, CDR2 YFSETQ, per germline. The CDR3 nucleotides read TGCGCCAGCAGTTCCGGGACAGGGGAAGAGACCCAGTACTTC. It encodes CASSSGTGEETQYF.

This chain uses TRBV30 with TRBJ1-2; D is possibly TRBD1 (6 bases). The germline CDR1 and CDR2 sequences are GTSNPN and SVGIG (reference sequence). V dropped 3 bases and J dropped 3 bases, with 11 bases sitting between them. CDR3 length equals 13 residues. The CDR3 bases are TGTGCCTGGAGGGTGCGACAGGACTATGGCTACACCTTC. Translating gives CAWRVRQDYGYTF.

This chain connects TRBV21-1 to TRBJ1-1. TRBV21-1 is described as a pseudogene. The CDR3 has 16 amino acids. This chain's CDR3 is CASSKTGDGRDTEAFF. CDR3 bases: TGTGCCAGCAGCAAAACGGGGGATGGAAGGGACACTGAAGCTTTCTTT.

The chain couples TRBV5-1 to TRBJ2-3; possibly TRBD1 for D (6 bases). The V gene lost 0 bases and the J gene lost 1 base, with 12 bases spanning the gap. This CDR3 region has 16 residues. Germline values: CDR1 SGHRS, CDR2 YFSETQ. CDR3 DNA: TGCGCCAGCAGCTTGGCTCAGGGGAAGGGCACAGATACGCAGTATTTT. Its protein product is CASSLAQGKGTDTQYF.

The chain joins TRBV6-5 to TRBJ2-7, with D maybe TRBD1 (5 bases). Trimming removed 6 bases from V and 2 bases from J, with 11 bases in between. CDR1 is MNHEY and CDR2 is SVGAGI in the germline V gene. CDR3 length equals 13 residues. CDR3 bases: TGTGCCAGCAGGAGTCAGGGCACCTACGAGCAGTACGTC. Protein sequence: CASRSQGTYEQYV.

This chain connects TRBV19 to TRBJ2-3, with 8 positions matching TRBD2. With V trimmed by 7 bases and J by 2 bases, 17 bases remained unmatched. In germline, CDR1 is LNHDA, CDR2 SQIVND (reference sequence). This CDR3 is 18 amino acids long. This chain's CDR3 is CASTSSRGDPLLTDTQYF. In nucleotides, the CDR3 is TGTGCCAGTACTTCATCGCGGGGGGACCCACTCCTCACAGATACGCAGTATTTT. The whole variable domain, remainder taken from reference TRBV19 and TRBJ2-3, is DGGITQSPKYLFRKEGQNVTLSCEQNLNHDAMYWYRQDPGQGLRLIYYSQIVNDFQKGDIAEGYSVSREKKESFPLTVTSAQKNPTAFYLCASTSSRGDPLLTDTQYFGPGTRLTVL.

The chain recombines TRBV12-5 with TRBJ1-1; a possible D gene is TRBD1 (5 bases). CDR1 and CDR2 (germline): LGHNT, FRNRAP. The ends were cut back, 0 bases at V and 0 bases at J, with 8 bases in the middle. This CDR3 is 15 amino acids long. CDR3 bases: TGTGCTAGTGGTTTGGTAGGGGTCATGAACACTGAAGCTTTCTTT. Amino acids: CASGLVGVMNTEAFF.

The rearrangement uses TRBV5-6 and TRBJ2-6, with TRBD1 matching 7 bases. The V segment lost 1 base and the J segment 4 bases; nucleotides outside the gene matches: 5. Looked up from germline, CDR1 is SGHDT and CDR2 is YYEEEE. CDR3 length: 16 residues. CDR3 sequence reads: CASSLTGESGANVLTF. The CDR3 DNA reads as TGTGCCAGCAGCTTGACAGGGGAATCCGGGGCCAACGTCCTGACTTTC.

As to this clone: The sample carries other DNA sequences with the same CDR3. The rearrangement uses TRBV2 and TRBJ1-5; 10 positions match TRBD1. J lost 1 base, V lost 6 bases, and 3 bases had no gene match. This CDR3 is 15 amino acids long. CDR1 and CDR2 (germline): SNHLY, FYNNEI. CDR3 protein: CASSRTGGSNQPQHF. CDR3 nucleotides: TGTGCCAGCAGCAGGACAGGGGGGAGCAATCAGCCCCAGCATTTT.

This chain joins TRBV24-1 and TRBJ1-5; D might be TRBD1 (5 bases). CDR3 length: 17 amino acids. The germline V gene has CDR1 KGHDR and CDR2 SFDVKD. V was cut by 0 bases and J by 0 bases, with 11 bases left in between. CDR3 region: CATSDLRGLYSNQPQHF. CDR3 DNA sequence: TGTGCCACCAGTGATTTGAGGGGCCTATATAGCAATCAGCCCCAGCATTTT.

This clone has a handful of counts. The CDR3 here is CASRGDRDSNQPQHF. CDR3 DNA sequence: TGTGCCAGCAGGGGGGACAGAGATAGCAATCAGCCCCAGCATTTT. The rearrangement uses TRBV2 and TRBJ1-5, with 7 nucleotides matching TRBD1. Losses at the gene ends were 6 bases for V and 0 bases for J; bases not matched to a gene: 5. Per germline, CDR1 SNHLY and CDR2 FYNNEI. This CDR3 contains 15 residues. Full variable domain (rest looked up from reference TRBV2 and TRBJ1-5): EPEVTQTPSHQVTQMGQEVILRCVPISNHLYFYWYRQILGQKVEFLVSFYNNEISEKSEIFDDQFSVERPDGSNFTLKIRSTKLEDSAMYFCASRGDRDSNQPQHFGDGTRLSIL.

This chain uses TRBV6-1 with TRBJ2-1, with 7 bases matching TRBD2. The CDR3 is made up of 15 amino acids. V was pared by 1 base and J by 3 bases, with 3 bases of the junction left unmatched. In germline, CDR1 is MNHNS, CDR2 SASEGT. CDR3 DNA sequence: TGTGCCAGCAGTGAAGGTCTAGCGGTCTACAATGAGCAGTTCTTC. Translating it yields CASSEGLAVYNEQFF.

Remarks on this clone: A much more abundant neighbour one base away suggests this may be a read error. The chain employs TRBV3-1 (or the pseudogene TRBV3-2) and TRBJ1-1; 7 bases align to TRBD1. Per the germline V gene, CDR1 is LGHDT and CDR2 is YNNKEL (reference sequence). Losses at the gene ends were 5 bases for V and 0 bases for J; bases not matched to a gene: 3. This CDR3 comprises 14 residues. CDR3 protein: CASSWDSMNTEAFF. The CDR3 DNA reads TGTGCCAGCAGCTGGGACAGCATGAACACTGAAGCTTTCTTT.

The chain uses TRBV2 and TRBJ2-2; possible D gene TRBD2, 6 bases. Germline CDR1 reads SNHLY; CDR2 reads FYNNEI. Between the trimmed V and J ends, which lost 7 bases and 2 bases, there was a span of 14 bases. The CDR3 sequence is 15 residues long. CDR3 in amino acids: CASTGGTPNTGELFF. The CDR3 region has the DNA TGTGCCAGCACTGGAGGGACCCCTAACACCGGGGAGCTGTTTTTT.

CDR3 bases: TGCAGTGCTAGTCTCCAGGGGGCCGGCAATTCACCCCTCCACTTT. It encodes CSASLQGAGNSPLHF. The chain links TRBV20-1 to TRBJ1-6; TRBD1 matches at 8 bases. Germline CDR1 reads DFQATT; CDR2 reads SNEGSKA (reference sequence). V shed 3 bases and J 7 bases; nucleotides not matched to a gene: 8. The CDR3 spans 15 residues.

This clone occurred once. The chain employs TRBV19 and TRBJ1-4; no clear D. Germline-derived CDR1 and CDR2 are LNHDA and SQIVND (reference sequence). Trimming took off 1 base at V and 10 bases at J, with 10 bases between the two ends. This CDR3 contains 13 residues. The CDR3 spells CASSIGLPGKLFF. The CDR3 coding sequence is TGTGCCAGTAGTATAGGGCTGCCGGGAAAACTGTTTTTT.

The CDR3 DNA sequence: TGTGCCAGCGGCGGGACAGGCATCGACAATGAGCAGTTCTTC. Protein product: CASGGTGIDNEQFF. V gene TRBV6-5 combines with J gene TRBJ2-1; TRBD1 aligns across 8 bases. V lost 8 bases, J lost 5 bases, and 8 bases stayed unmatched. The V gene's germline CDR1 is MNHEY and CDR2 SVGAGI. CDR3 length: 14 residues.

The V and J genes are TRBV28 and TRBJ1-4; D is possibly TRBD1 (6 bases). The CDR3 extends over 13 amino acids. CDR1 is MDHEN, CDR2 SYDVKM, per germline. With 5 bases removed from V and 8 bases from J, the gap between germline ends came to 12 bases. CDR3: CASSGSGTEKLFF. The CDR3 bases are TGTGCCAGCAGTGGTTCCGGGACAGAAAAACTGTTTTTT.